The 8 T cell receptor beta chains presented below share a single source sample, sequenced in a study of blood T cell repertoires in COVID-19. Sequenced by immunoSEQ multiplex PCR; TCRdb stores in-frame clones only, minus some. In the table there are 100,000 to 150,000 clones, approximately 89% of which are singletons. The specimen sequenced was peripheral blood. The receptors come from a woman aged 80 or over with COVID-19, enrolled during active disease.

The chain carries TRBV2 and TRBJ2-6; 7 bases are a match to TRBD1. This CDR3 has 15 amino acids. Per germline, CDR1 SNHLY and CDR2 FYNNEI. The V gene end was trimmed by 7 bases and the J gene end by 4 bases; junction bases not matched to a gene: 7. CDR3 loop: CASNLQGTGANVLTF. The CDR3 DNA is TGTGCCAGCAATCTACAGGGGACCGGGGCCAACGTCCTGACTTTC.

This chain links TRBV4-1 with TRBJ2-2, with D possibly TRBD2 on 6 matching bases. From germline, CDR1 is MGHRA and CDR2 YSYEKL. The CDR3 consists of 16 residues. Trimming removed 3 bases at V and 3 bases at J, with 14 bases between. As DNA, the CDR3 is TGCGCCAGCAGCCAGACTAGGGAGGCCTACACCGGGGAGCTGTTTTTT. The encoded protein is CASSQTREAYTGELFF.

The chain's CDR3 is CASRREIADTQYF. CDR3 DNA: TGTGCCAGTAGGCGGGAGATCGCAGATACGCAGTATTTT. The V and J genes are TRBV19 and TRBJ2-3; the match to TRBD2 covers 7 bases. This CDR3 is 13 amino acids long. The junction had 4 bases not matched to a gene; V was cut back by 6 bases and J by 4 bases. CDR1 LNHDA and CDR2 SQIVND come from the germline V gene (reference sequence).

This chain uses TRBV14 with TRBJ2-2; D gene ambiguous. The CDR3 loop spans 13 amino acids. Trimming pared 3 bases from V and 1 base from J, leaving 3 bases between. CDR1 is SGHDN, CDR2 FVKESK, per germline. For the CDR3, the DNA is TGTGCCAGCAGCCACAAGAACACCGGGGAGCTGTTTTTT. It is translated as CASSHKNTGELFF.

V is TRBV4-3 and J is TRBJ2-4; TRBD1 agrees at 11 bases. Per the germline V gene, CDR1 is LGHNA and CDR2 is YSLEER. This CDR3 is 17 amino acids long. The junction had 11 bases not matched to a gene; V was cut back by 1 base and J by 9 bases. DNA of the CDR3: TGCGCCAGCAGCCAAGCCCGCGGGACAGGGGGAGGCGGCATTCAGTACTTC. Translating gives CASSQARGTGGGGIQYF.

The chain recombines TRBV11-2 with TRBJ1-3; 7 nucleotides align to TRBD1. The CDR3 sequence is 17 residues long. J gave up 0 bases and V 3 bases, and 8 bases lay outside the gene matches. Germline CDR1 is SGHAT and CDR2 is FQNNGV. CDR3 nucleotides: TGTGCCAGCAGCTTTCCCAGGGGGTTTCTCTCTGGAAACACCATATATTTT. It codes for CASSFPRGFLSGNTIYF.

This clone has only a few counts. The V and J genes are TRBV14 and TRBJ2-3; D may be TRBD1 (6 bases). This CDR3 has 18 amino acids. V shed 1 base and J shed 3 bases, with 20 bases lying between them. The germline gives CDR1 SGHDN, CDR2 FVKESK. The CDR3 nucleotides are TGTGCCAGCAGCCAAGTTGGCCGCTCACCAACAGGGACAGATACGCAGTATTTT. It is translated as CASSQVGRSPTGTDTQYF.

This chain joins TRBV18 and TRBJ2-3; TRBD2 aligns across 14 bases. There are 17 residues in the CDR3. Germline V gene sequence: CDR1 KGHSH, CDR2 LQKENI. J lost 0 bases, V lost 6 bases, and 5 bases had no gene match. CDR3 in DNA: TGTGCCAGCTCCGGGACTAGCGGGAGTGCTAGCACAGATACGCAGTATTTT. Translated, it gives CASSGTSGSASTDTQYF.